A single T cell receptor beta chain is shown here with its context. Its target is not known. Each CDR3 protein is one row after TCRdb ran MiXCR on the 5' RACE reads. The data contain 250,000 to 300,000 distinct CDR3 sequences, approximately 5.2% of them singletons. This CDR3 spans 15 amino acids. From germline, CDR1 is DFQATT and CDR2 SNEGSKA (reference sequence). With 5 bases removed from V and 0 bases from J, the gap between germline ends came to 14 bases. This sample is part of a study of T cells after yellow fever vaccination. Study-level results: Any FACS-sorted repertoire could hold abundant clonotypes that contaminate it from the bulk population.

The receptor was derived from a man younger than 35 who received the YFV17D yellow fever vaccine. This specimen consisted of CD4+ T cells sorted from PBMCs, obtained on the day of the yellow fever booster vaccination. The chain recombines TRBV20-1 with TRBJ2-1, with TRBD2 as a possible D gene (5 bases). The CDR3 protein is CSASRLGSSYNEQFF. The CDR3 DNA reads as TGCAGTGCTTCCCGACTGGGGAGCTCCTACAATGAGCAGTTCTTC.